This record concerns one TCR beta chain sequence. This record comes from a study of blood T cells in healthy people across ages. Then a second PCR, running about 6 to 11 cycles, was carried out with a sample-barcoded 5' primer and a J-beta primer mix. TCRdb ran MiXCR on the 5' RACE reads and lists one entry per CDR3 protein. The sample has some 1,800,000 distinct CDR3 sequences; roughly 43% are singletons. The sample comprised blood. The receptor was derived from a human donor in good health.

This chain's CDR3 is CASSPLGWSGANVLTF. The CDR3 coding sequence is TGTGCCAGCTCACCGCTGGGGTGGTCTGGGGCCAACGTCCTGACTTTC. This chain links TRBV18 with TRBJ2-6; D is unclear. CDR1 KGHSH and CDR2 LQKENI come from the germline V gene. The germline V and J ends were trimmed by 3 bases and 1 base, with 10 bases remaining between them. The CDR3 covers 16 residues.